This T cell receptor (beta chain) comes out of a study of blood T cell repertoires in COVID-19. Study in general: COVID-19 samples from acute and convalescent phases originated in the United States, Italy and Spain. PBMCs, B-cell-depleted T cells, or T cells were the source of the cDNA or gDNA that made up the material.

Produced via immunoSEQ multiplex PCR; TCRdb's table is partial and in-frame only. The sample includes 150,000 or so clones, about 86% of them seen just once. The CDR3 extends over 16 amino acids. With 2 bases removed from V and 4 bases from J, the gap between germline ends came to 15 bases. From germline, CDR1 is MNHEY and CDR2 SMNVEV (reference sequence). The chain couples TRBV27 to TRBJ2-4; D not certain. The sequence derives from a woman aged 55-75 years with acute or convalescent COVID-19. Input material: peripheral blood. CDR3 coding DNA: TGTGCCAGCAGTTTAAGGTGGGCAGGCGCGAAAAACATTCAGTACTTC. Translated, it gives CASSLRWAGAKNIQYF.